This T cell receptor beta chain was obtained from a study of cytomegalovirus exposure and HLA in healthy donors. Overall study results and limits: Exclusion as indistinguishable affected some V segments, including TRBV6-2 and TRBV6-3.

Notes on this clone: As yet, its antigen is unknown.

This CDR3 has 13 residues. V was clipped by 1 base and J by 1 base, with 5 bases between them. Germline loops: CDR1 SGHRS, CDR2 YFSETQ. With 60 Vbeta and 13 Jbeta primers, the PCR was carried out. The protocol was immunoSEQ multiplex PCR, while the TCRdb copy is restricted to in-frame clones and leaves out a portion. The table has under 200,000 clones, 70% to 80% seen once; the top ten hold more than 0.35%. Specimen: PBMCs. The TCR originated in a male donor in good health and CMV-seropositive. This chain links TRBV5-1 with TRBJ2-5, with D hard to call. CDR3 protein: CASSLWSQETQYF. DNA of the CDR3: TGCGCCAGCAGCTTGTGGAGCCAAGAGACCCAGTACTTC.